These 16 T cell receptor beta chains share one sample of origin, sequenced in a study of resident and recirculating memory T cells in vitiligo. Data came from immunoSEQ multiplex PCR; TCRdb stores just in-frame clones and leaves some out. The sample carries tens of thousands of clones, around 90% recorded once. The sequenced material came from blood. The receptors were gathered from a male donor with vitiligo.

This clone was picked up one time. V is TRBV5-1 and J is TRBJ1-2; 10 bases fit TRBD1. This CDR3 region has 14 residues. CDR1 and CDR2 from the germline V gene are SGHRS and YFSETQ. Unmatched junction bases numbered 5, after V lost 1 base and J lost 8 bases. The CDR3 reads CASSLPGQGEGYTF. The CDR3 DNA reads as TGCGCCAGCAGCTTGCCCGGACAGGGGGAAGGCTACACCTTC.

The chain joins TRBV5-6 to TRBJ1-2; tentative D call: TRBD1 (6 bases). Deletions cut 3 bases from V and 4 bases from J, with 19 bases between. Germline CDR1 SGHDT, CDR2 YYEEEE. The CDR3 is made up of 16 amino acids. Here the CDR3 reads CASSCPRTECVYGYTF. The CDR3 DNA sequence: TGTGCCAGCAGCTGTCCCCGGACAGAATGTGTCTATGGCTACACCTTC.

This chain uses TRBV9 with TRBJ2-2; 11 nucleotides match TRBD2. The CDR3 is 18 amino acids. Germline assignment: CDR1 SGDLS and CDR2 YYNGEE. Trimming removed 4 bases from V and 0 bases from J; junction bases left unmatched: 8. CDR3 amino acids: CASSLPGLAVANTGELFF. CDR3 DNA: TGTGCCAGCAGCCTACCGGGACTAGCGGTCGCGAACACCGGGGAGCTGTTTTTT.

The chain has TRBV2 and TRBJ1-5; a possible D gene is TRBD1 (6 bases). Germline values: CDR1 SNHLY, CDR2 FYNNEI. The CDR3 runs to 18 residues. V was trimmed by 0 bases and J by 4 bases, leaving 19 bases between them. DNA for the CDR3: TGTGCCAGCAGTGAAGCCCTCGAATGGACAGTTCTGAATCAGCCCCAGCATTTT. This encodes CASSEALEWTVLNQPQHF.

This chain uses TRBV27 with TRBJ2-7; 11 bases agree with TRBD2. V lost 3 bases, J lost 0 bases, and 1 base stayed unmatched. Per the germline V gene, CDR1 is MNHEY and CDR2 is SMNVEV (reference sequence). This CDR3 spans 15 amino acids. The CDR3 region is CASSFLAGGSYEQYF. DNA of the CDR3: TGTGCCAGCAGTTTCCTAGCGGGGGGCTCCTACGAGCAGTACTTC.

The chain links TRBV6-1 to TRBJ2-1; the match to TRBD1 covers 8 bases. Per germline, CDR1 MNHNS and CDR2 SASEGT. This CDR3 has 12 residues. V was clipped by 6 bases and J by 6 bases; unmatched bases: 1. CDR3 sequence (DNA): TGTGCCAGCAGGGGACAGGCCAATGAGCAGTTCTTC. Its translation is CASRGQANEQFF.

The chain employs TRBV6-5 and TRBJ1-2; D remains ambiguous. V lost 0 bases and J 3 bases, leaving 8 bases between the germline ends. The CDR3 covers 14 residues. The V gene's germline CDR1 is MNHEY and CDR2 SVGAGI. CDR3 coding DNA: TGTGCCAGCAGTTACTCGGCTCGGGACTATGGCTACACCTTC. Translated: CASSYSARDYGYTF.

The CDR3, as DNA: TGTGCCAGCAGCCCTTCTCTAGGGAGTTTAGATACGCAGTATTTT. Encoded protein: CASSPSLGSLDTQYF. J is TRBJ2-3 and V is TRBV27; D might be TRBD2 (5 bases). CDR1 and CDR2 (germline): MNHEY, SMNVEV (reference sequence). Trimming shortened V by 6 bases and J by 5 bases, and 18 bases separated the two germline ends. The CDR3 length is 15 residues.

V is TRBV2 and J is TRBJ2-3; 11 bases align to TRBD2. Germline V CDR1 and CDR2: SNHLY, FYNNEI. The V gene end was trimmed by 3 bases and the J gene end by 6 bases; junction bases not matched to a gene: 8. CDR3 length equals 16 residues. CDR3 protein: CASSEGSSGRSDTQYF. The CDR3 DNA is TGTGCCAGCAGTGAGGGATCTAGCGGGAGGTCGGATACGCAGTATTTT.

This rearrangement joins TRBV15 to TRBJ2-3, with 12 bases fitting TRBD2. The CDR3 runs 18 residues. The V and J ends lost 2 bases and 2 bases, in that order; junction bases with no gene match: 8. The V gene's germline CDR1 is LNHNV and CDR2 YYDKDF (reference sequence). CDR3 bases: TGTGCCACCAGCAGATGGGGGTGGACTAGCGGGAACACAGATACGCAGTATTTT. Amino acid sequence: CATSRWGWTSGNTDTQYF.

The genes are TRBV19 and TRBJ2-3; 9 nucleotides agree with TRBD2. Germline V gene lookup returns CDR1 LNHDA and CDR2 SQIVND (reference sequence). This CDR3 spans 17 amino acids. Trimming cost V 2 bases and J 4 bases; bases outside gene matches: 10. CDR3 residues: CASSIHGGRALADTQYF. The CDR3 DNA reads TGTGCCAGTAGTATACATGGCGGGAGGGCCCTCGCAGATACGCAGTATTTT.

CDR3 residues: CASSSISGSPNEQFF. CDR3 coding DNA: TGTGCCAGCAGTTCAATCAGCGGGAGCCCCAATGAGCAGTTCTTC. V gene TRBV28 combines with J gene TRBJ2-1; 8 positions agree with TRBD2. The V gene's germline CDR1 is MDHEN and CDR2 SYDVKM. Losses at the gene ends were 4 bases for V and 6 bases for J; bases not matched to a gene: 8. The CDR3 spans 15 residues.

The J gene is TRBJ2-5, the V gene TRBV15; D not resolved. This CDR3 spans 13 amino acids. Germline CDR1 reads LNHNV; CDR2 reads YYDKDF (reference sequence). With 3 bases removed from V and 5 bases from J, the gap between germline ends came to 10 bases. The CDR3 spells CATSRQRQETQYF. The CDR3 DNA reads as TGTGCCACCAGCAGGCAACGCCAGGAGACCCAGTACTTC. Full variable domain (remainder filled in from reference TRBV15 and TRBJ2-5): DAMVIQNPRYQVTQFGKPVTLSCSQTLNHNVMYWYQQKSSQAPKLLFHYYDKDFNNEADTPDNFQSRRPNTSFCFLDIRSPGLGDTAMYLCATSRQRQETQYFGPGTRLLVL.

The CDR3 bases are TGTGCCAGCAGCCCCTGGACTAGCGGGACAGATACGCAGTATTTT. Protein: CASSPWTSGTDTQYF. The chain carries TRBV7-2 and TRBJ2-3, with 11 bases matching TRBD2. The CDR3 is made up of 15 amino acids. Germline CDR1 is SGHTA and CDR2 is FQGNSA. V lost 5 bases and J lost 3; bases outside the gene matches: 4.

The chain has TRBV19 and TRBJ1-2; tentative D call: TRBD1 (5 bases). There are 14 residues in the CDR3. V gave up 7 bases and J gave up 3 bases, with 15 bases separating them. The germline CDR1 and CDR2 sequences are LNHDA and SQIVND (reference sequence). The CDR3 region has the DNA TGTGCCAGTAAGACGACAGACTCGGACTATGGCTACACCTTC. Its protein product is CASKTTDSDYGYTF.

The rearrangement joins TRBV11-3 to TRBJ2-1, with a weak D call TRBD2 (6 bases). Trimming took off 5 bases at V and 2 bases at J, with 19 bases between the two ends. The length of the CDR3 is 17 residues. Germline V gene sequence: CDR1 SGHNT, CDR2 YENEEA. CDR3 bases: TGTGCCAGCAGCCCCCCGGGCGGGAACGTTCCCTACAATGAGCAGTTCTTC. Its translation: CASSPPGGNVPYNEQFF. Full variable domain (missing parts from reference TRBV11-3 and TRBJ2-1): EAGVVQSPRYKIIEKKQPVAFWCNPISGHNTLYWYLQNLGQGPELLIRYENEEAVDDSQLPKDRFSAERLKGVDSTLKIQPAELGDSAVYLCASSPPGGNVPYNEQFFGPGTRLTVL.